The next 5 T cell receptor beta chains were all read from a single sample in a study of blood T cell repertoires in COVID-19. Only in-frame clones appear in the TCRdb table, and some are missing; sequencing was by immunoSEQ multiplex PCR. The profile covers roughly 89,000 clones, with more than 80% appearing a single time and 10% taken by the ten largest. Sequenced material: peripheral blood. These receptors were taken from a woman aged 65 to 85 with acute or convalescent COVID-19.

This clone was counted between two and nine times. The gene calls are TRBV9 and TRBJ2-7; 9 bases map to TRBD2. The CDR3 is 15 amino acids. From germline, CDR1 is SGDLS and CDR2 YYNGEE. Trimming at V came to 3 bases and at J to 5 bases, leaving 9 bases not matched to a gene. The CDR3 is CASSGTGTSWDEQYF. CDR3 nucleotides: TGTGCCAGCAGCGGGACCGGGACTAGCTGGGACGAGCAGTACTTC.

This chain connects TRBV24-1 to TRBJ1-3, with a weak D call TRBD1 (6 bases). The CDR3 covers 16 residues. Trimming cost V 4 bases and J 8 bases, with 20 bases left between them. Per germline, CDR1 KGHDR and CDR2 SFDVKD. In DNA, the CDR3 is TGTGCCACCAGTGAGACCTCTACAGGGCCGGGGTACACCATATATTTT. Its translation is CATSETSTGPGYTIYF.

V and J are TRBV28 and TRBJ1-2, with D possibly matching TRBD1 (6 bases). This CDR3 region has 12 residues. The germline V gene has CDR1 MDHEN and CDR2 SYDVKM. The V end lost 4 bases, the J end lost 8 bases, and 11 bases lay between the germline ends. In DNA form, the CDR3 reads TGTGCCAGCAGTTCCACAGGGTGGGGCTACACCTTC. Protein: CASSSTGWGYTF.

V gene TRBV19 combines with J gene TRBJ1-2; no firm D call. Germline loops: CDR1 LNHDA, CDR2 SQIVND (reference sequence). The length of the CDR3 is 11 residues. Trimming took 7 bases from V and 2 from J, leaving 5 bases between them. CDR3 sequence: CASNWNYGYTF. CDR3 in DNA: TGTGCCAGTAACTGGAACTATGGCTACACCTTC.

The chain combines TRBV28 with TRBJ2-7; D remains ambiguous. V shed 5 bases and J shed 4 bases, with 15 bases lying between them. The CDR3 sequence is 14 residues long. In germline, CDR1 is MDHEN, CDR2 SYDVKM. CDR3 sequence: CASSAPGRDYEQYF. DNA for the CDR3: TGTGCCAGCAGTGCCCCCGGTCGAGATTACGAGCAGTACTTC.